This passage covers 16 T cell receptor beta chains from one sample sequenced in a study of blood T cell repertoires in COVID-19. Repertoires were generated with immunoSEQ multiplex PCR, while TCRdb's copy carries only in-frame clones and drops some. The sample lists tens of thousands of clones, 80% to 90% seen once, with around 6.3% in the top ten. The specimen sequenced was peripheral blood. The receptors were gathered from a human donor in a cohort sampled during active COVID-19.

The chain has TRBV11-2 and TRBJ2-1; D not certain. Trimming pared 1 base from V and 7 bases from J, leaving 8 bases between. Germline V CDR1 and CDR2: SGHAT, FQNNGV. This CDR3 has 13 residues. The CDR3 is CASSLGRLNEQFF. CDR3 DNA sequence: TGTGCCAGCAGCTTAGGCCGACTTAATGAGCAGTTCTTC.

This chain joins TRBV2 and TRBJ2-5; 10 bases are a match to TRBD2. Germline loops: CDR1 SNHLY, CDR2 FYNNEI. There are 14 residues in the CDR3. The V segment lost 11 bases and the J segment 5 bases; nucleotides outside the gene matches: 11. This CDR3 reads CASGGLAGVETQYF. The CDR3, as DNA: TGTGCCTCCGGCGGGCTAGCGGGAGTTGAGACCCAGTACTTC.

The genes are TRBV6-2 or TRBV6-3 and TRBJ1-5; D is possibly TRBD1 (5 bases). Trimming stripped 6 bases from V and 2 bases from J, with 17 bases between. The CDR3 totals 16 residues. CDR1 and CDR2 (germline): MNHEY, SVGEGT. The DNA for the CDR3 is TGTGCCAGCAGCCCAAGCCGCAGGGCGGGCAATCAGCCCCAGCATTTT. Translation gives CASSPSRRAGNQPQHF.

The rearrangement links TRBV29-1 to TRBJ1-3; D might be TRBD1 (6 bases). Trimming left V 7 bases short and J 7 bases short, with 14 bases between. The CDR3 runs 12 residues. CDR1 is SQVTM, CDR2 ANQGSEA, per germline. The CDR3 reads CSADGQGNTIYF. CDR3 DNA sequence: TGCAGCGCCGATGGGCAGGGGAACACCATATATTTT. Full variable domain (remainder filled in from reference TRBV29-1 and TRBJ1-3): SAVISQKPSRDICQRGTSLTIQCQVDSQVTMMFWYRQQPGQSLTLIATANQGSEATYESGFVIDKFPISRPNLTFSTLTVSNMSPEDSSIYLCSADGQGNTIYFGEGSWLTVV.

The chain recombines TRBV6-2 or TRBV6-3 with TRBJ1-2, with D maybe TRBD1 (6 bases). The CDR3 runs 14 residues. V lost 5 bases and J 2 bases, leaving 12 bases between the germline ends. Per germline, CDR1 MNHEY and CDR2 SVGEGT. CDR3 in DNA: TGTGCCAGCAGTCAACAGGGCCTAAACTATGGCTACACCTTC. Protein: CASSQQGLNYGYTF.

The chain has TRBV7-9 and TRBJ1-3; the D gene is possibly TRBD1 (5 bases). This CDR3 has 15 amino acids. Germline V lookup: CDR1 SEHNR, CDR2 FQNEAQ (reference sequence). V gave up 5 bases and J gave up 4 bases, with 15 bases separating them. This chain's CDR3 is CASSARTGDGNTIYF. The CDR3, as DNA: TGTGCCAGCAGCGCGCGAACAGGAGACGGAAACACCATATATTTT.

The rearrangement uses TRBV27 and TRBJ2-1; tentatively, D is TRBD1 (6 bases). CDR3 length equals 18 residues. Germline V gene sequence: CDR1 MNHEY, CDR2 SMNVEV (reference sequence). V was shortened by 9 bases and J by 10 bases, with 34 bases between the two germline ends. This chain's CDR3 is CARMETGHTQGRPDEQFF. CDR3 in DNA: TGTGCCAGAATGGAGACAGGACATACCCAGGGCCGCCCCGACGAGCAGTTCTTC.

This chain uses TRBV24-1 with TRBJ1-1; 9 nucleotides align to TRBD1. Germline V lookup: CDR1 KGHDR, CDR2 SFDVKD. The CDR3 contains 15 residues. The ends lost 2 bases at V and 4 bases at J; junction bases unmatched: 4. The CDR3 is CATSDWRQGVTEAFF. DNA of the CDR3: TGTGCCACCAGTGATTGGCGACAGGGGGTCACTGAAGCTTTCTTT.

V usage is TRBV29-1 and J usage is TRBJ1-1; TRBD1 might be the D (5 bases). The germline gives CDR1 SQVTM, CDR2 ANQGSEA. V shed 2 bases and J shed 4 bases, with 14 bases lying between them. This CDR3 comprises 14 residues. CDR3 sequence (DNA): TGCAGCGTTGAATCGCTACGGGGGACCACTGAAGCTTTCTTT. It specifies CSVESLRGTTEAFF. Looking up the rest from reference TRBV29-1 and TRBJ1-1 gives the full variable domain: SAVISQKPSRDICQRGTSLTIQCQVDSQVTMMFWYRQQPGQSLTLIATANQGSEATYESGFVIDKFPISRPNLTFSTLTVSNMSPEDSSIYLCSVESLRGTTEAFFGQGTRLTVV.

V gene TRBV27 combines with J gene TRBJ2-7; D gene unclear. Germline CDR1 reads MNHEY; CDR2 reads SMNVEV (reference sequence). CDR3 length equals 12 residues. The V gene lost 3 bases and the J gene lost 0 bases, with 3 bases spanning the gap. The CDR3 is CASSFLSYEQYF. Written as DNA, the CDR3 is TGTGCCAGCAGTTTTCTCTCCTACGAGCAGTACTTC.

The genes are TRBV19 and TRBJ1-1; 9 bases map to TRBD1. Per the germline V gene, CDR1 is LNHDA and CDR2 is SQIVND (reference sequence). The CDR3 is 16 residues long. V lost 0 bases and J lost 0; bases outside the gene matches: 2. CDR3 residues: CASSIDGTGLNTEAFF. CDR3 sequence (DNA): TGTGCCAGTAGTATAGACGGGACAGGGTTGAACACTGAAGCTTTCTTT.

The chain couples TRBV27 to TRBJ2-1; 10 bases are a match to TRBD2. Germline V CDR1 and CDR2: MNHEY, SMNVEV (reference sequence). The trim removed 7 bases at V and 7 bases at J, leaving 4 bases unmatched. This CDR3 region has 13 residues. CDR3 in amino acids: CASIKLAGNEQFF. In DNA, the CDR3 is TGTGCCAGCATAAAACTAGCGGGGAATGAGCAGTTCTTC.

The V call is TRBV9, the J call TRBJ2-7, with D possibly being TRBD2 (5 bases). This CDR3 is built from 14 residues. Germline CDR1 reads SGDLS; CDR2 reads YYNGEE. The ends were cut back, 1 base at V and 0 bases at J, with 8 bases in the middle. The CDR3 sequence is CASSVQADSYEQYF. DNA of the CDR3: TGTGCCAGCAGCGTACAAGCGGACTCCTACGAGCAGTACTTC.

The chain carries TRBV5-1 and TRBJ2-5; 7 bases are shared with TRBD1. This CDR3 is built from 15 residues. V lost 5 bases to trimming and J lost 5 bases; unmatched junction nucleotides: 12. CDR1 and CDR2 from the germline V gene are SGHRS and YFSETQ. CDR3 region: CASRSTPTGLETQYF. In DNA form, the CDR3 reads TGCGCCAGCAGGTCGACCCCGACAGGGCTGGAGACCCAGTACTTC.

The V and J genes are TRBV9 and TRBJ2-2, with D unresolved. The CDR3 totals 14 residues. Trimming removed 4 bases from V and 1 base from J, with 8 bases in between. The V gene's germline CDR1 is SGDLS and CDR2 YYNGEE. The CDR3 nucleotides read TGTGCCAGCAGCCCCGGCGGGAACACCGGGGAGCTGTTTTTT. Encoded protein: CASSPGGNTGELFF.

The chain combines TRBV24-1 with TRBJ2-2, with TRBD2 identical over 11 bases. This CDR3 has 16 amino acids. From germline, CDR1 is KGHDR and CDR2 SFDVKD. The trim removed 4 bases at V and 4 bases at J, leaving 4 bases unmatched. This chain's CDR3 is CATSDVTSGITGELFF. The CDR3 DNA reads TGTGCCACCAGTGACGTGACTAGCGGGATCACCGGGGAGCTGTTTTTT.